One TCR beta chain is described in this entry. This specimen belongs to a study of Ad26.COV2.S vaccination and SARS-CoV-2 variants. With 4 bases removed from V and 2 bases from J, the gap between germline ends came to 3 bases. CDR3 length: 12 residues. Germline CDR1 reads MGHRA; CDR2 reads YSYEKL. Data came from immunoSEQ multiplex PCR; TCRdb stores just in-frame clones and leaves some out. Here the sample spans just over 350,000 clones, 92% being singletons. Source: peripheral blood, taken after recovery from COVID-19. This chain connects TRBV4-1 to TRBJ1-3; D uncertain. This TCR came from a human donor who had recovered from COVID-19. In nucleotides, the CDR3 is TGCGCCAGCAGCCTACCTGGAAACACCATATATTTT. Residues: CASSLPGNTIYF.